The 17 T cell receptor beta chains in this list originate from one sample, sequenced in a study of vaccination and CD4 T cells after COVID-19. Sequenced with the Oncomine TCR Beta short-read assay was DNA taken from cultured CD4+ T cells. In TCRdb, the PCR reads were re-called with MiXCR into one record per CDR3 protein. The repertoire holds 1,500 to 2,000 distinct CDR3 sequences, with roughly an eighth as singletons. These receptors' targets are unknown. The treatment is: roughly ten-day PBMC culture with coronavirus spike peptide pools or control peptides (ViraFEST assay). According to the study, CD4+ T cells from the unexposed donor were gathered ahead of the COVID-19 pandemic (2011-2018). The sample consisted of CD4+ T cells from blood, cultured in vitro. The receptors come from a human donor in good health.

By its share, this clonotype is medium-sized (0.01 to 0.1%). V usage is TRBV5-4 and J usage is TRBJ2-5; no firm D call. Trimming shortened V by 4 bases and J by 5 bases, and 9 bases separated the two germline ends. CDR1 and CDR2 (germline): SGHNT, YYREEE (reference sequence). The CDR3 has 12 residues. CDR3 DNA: TGTGCCAGCAGCCTCAAACGGGAGACCCAGTACTTC. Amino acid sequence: CASSLKRETQYF.

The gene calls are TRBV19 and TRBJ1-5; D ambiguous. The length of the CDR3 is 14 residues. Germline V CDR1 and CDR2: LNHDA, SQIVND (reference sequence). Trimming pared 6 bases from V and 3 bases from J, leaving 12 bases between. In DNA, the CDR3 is TGTGCCAGTAGACAGTCGGGCTACAATCAGCCCCAGCATTTT. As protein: CASRQSGYNQPQHF.

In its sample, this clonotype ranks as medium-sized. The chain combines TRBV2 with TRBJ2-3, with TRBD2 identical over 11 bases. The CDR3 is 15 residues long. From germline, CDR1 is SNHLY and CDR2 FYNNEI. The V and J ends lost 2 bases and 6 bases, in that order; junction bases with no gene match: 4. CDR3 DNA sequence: TGTGCCAGCAGTGAACTTGCTAGCGGGGGGGATACGCAGTATTTT. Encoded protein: CASSELASGGDTQYF. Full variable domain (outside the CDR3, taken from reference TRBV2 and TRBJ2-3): EPEVTQTPSHQVTQMGQEVILRCVPISNHLYFYWYRQILGQKVEFLVSFYNNEISEKSEIFDDQFSVERPDGSNFTLKIRSTKLEDSAMYFCASSELASGGDTQYFGPGTRLTVL.

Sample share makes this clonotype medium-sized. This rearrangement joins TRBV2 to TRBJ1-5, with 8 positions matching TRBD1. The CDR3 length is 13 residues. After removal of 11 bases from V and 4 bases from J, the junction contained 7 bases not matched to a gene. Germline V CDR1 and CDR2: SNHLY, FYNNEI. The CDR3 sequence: CASRGQENQPQHF. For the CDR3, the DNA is TGTGCCTCAAGGGGACAGGAGAATCAGCCCCAGCATTTT.

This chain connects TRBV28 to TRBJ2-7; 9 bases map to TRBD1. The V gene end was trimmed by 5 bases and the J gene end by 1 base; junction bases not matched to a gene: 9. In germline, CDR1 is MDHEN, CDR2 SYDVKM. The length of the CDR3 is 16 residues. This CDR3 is CASSPLGTGKSYEQYF. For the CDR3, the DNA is TGTGCCAGCAGTCCACTTGGGACAGGGAAGTCCTACGAGCAGTACTTC.

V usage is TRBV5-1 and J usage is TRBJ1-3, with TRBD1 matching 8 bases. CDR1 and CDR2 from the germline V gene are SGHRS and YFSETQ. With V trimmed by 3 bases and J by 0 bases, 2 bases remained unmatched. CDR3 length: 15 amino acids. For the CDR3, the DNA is TGCGCCAGCAGCTCTGGACAGGGCTCTGGAAACACCATATATTTT. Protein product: CASSSGQGSGNTIYF.

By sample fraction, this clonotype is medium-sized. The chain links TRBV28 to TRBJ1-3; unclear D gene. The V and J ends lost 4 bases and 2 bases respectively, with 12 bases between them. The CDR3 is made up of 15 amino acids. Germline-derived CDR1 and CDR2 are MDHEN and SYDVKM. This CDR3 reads CASSSPGITGNTIYF. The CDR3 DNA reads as TGTGCCAGCAGTTCCCCCGGGATCACTGGAAACACCATATATTTT. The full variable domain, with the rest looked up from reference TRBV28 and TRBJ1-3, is DVKVTQSSRYLVKRTGEKVFLECVQDMDHENMFWYRQDPGLGLRLIYFSYDVKMKEKGDIPEGYSVSREKKERFSLILESASTNQTSMYLCASSSPGITGNTIYFGEGSWLTVV.

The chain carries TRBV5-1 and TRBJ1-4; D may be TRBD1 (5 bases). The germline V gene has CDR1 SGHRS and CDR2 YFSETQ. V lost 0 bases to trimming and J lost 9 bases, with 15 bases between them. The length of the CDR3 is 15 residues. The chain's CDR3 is CASSLALIPGQKLFF. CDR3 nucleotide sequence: TGCGCCAGCAGCTTGGCCCTTATCCCGGGACAAAAACTGTTTTTT.

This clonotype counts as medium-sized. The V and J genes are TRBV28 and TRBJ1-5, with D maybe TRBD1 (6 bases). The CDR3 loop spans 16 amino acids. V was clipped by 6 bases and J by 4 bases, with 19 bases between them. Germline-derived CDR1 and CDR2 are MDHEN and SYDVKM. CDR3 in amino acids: CASSLRRTVLNQPQHF. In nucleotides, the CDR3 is TGTGCCAGCAGCCTTAGGCGGACAGTTTTAAATCAGCCCCAGCATTTT.

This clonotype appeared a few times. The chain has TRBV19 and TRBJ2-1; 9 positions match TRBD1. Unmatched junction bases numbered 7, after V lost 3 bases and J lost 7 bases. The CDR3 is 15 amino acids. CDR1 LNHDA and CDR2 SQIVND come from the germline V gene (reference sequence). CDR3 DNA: TGTGCCAGTAGTATTTTAACAGGGGGCACGAATGAGCAGTTCTTC. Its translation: CASSILTGGTNEQFF. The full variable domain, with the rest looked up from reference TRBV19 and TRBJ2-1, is DGGITQSPKYLFRKEGQNVTLSCEQNLNHDAMYWYRQDPGQGLRLIYYSQIVNDFQKGDIAEGYSVSREKKESFPLTVTSAQKNPTAFYLCASSILTGGTNEQFFGPGTRLTVL.

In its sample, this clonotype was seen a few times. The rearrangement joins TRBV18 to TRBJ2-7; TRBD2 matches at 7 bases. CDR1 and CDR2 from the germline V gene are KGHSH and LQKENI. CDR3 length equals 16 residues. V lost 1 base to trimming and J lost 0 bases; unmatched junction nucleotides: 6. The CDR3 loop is CASSPQVRESSYEQYF. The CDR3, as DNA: TGTGCCAGCTCACCACAGGTGCGGGAGAGCTCCTACGAGCAGTACTTC.

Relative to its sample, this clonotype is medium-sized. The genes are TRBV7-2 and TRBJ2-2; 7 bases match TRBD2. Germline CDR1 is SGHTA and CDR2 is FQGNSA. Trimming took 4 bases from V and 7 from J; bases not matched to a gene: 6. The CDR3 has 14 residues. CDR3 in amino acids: CASSSGGSVGELFF. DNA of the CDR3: TGTGCCAGCAGCTCCGGGGGGTCGGTCGGGGAGCTGTTTTTT.

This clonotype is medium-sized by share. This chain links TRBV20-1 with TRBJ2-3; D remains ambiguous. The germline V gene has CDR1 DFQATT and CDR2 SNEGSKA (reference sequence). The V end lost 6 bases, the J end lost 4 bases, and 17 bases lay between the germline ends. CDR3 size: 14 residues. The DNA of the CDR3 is TGCAGTGCCTCAGGTTGGGTCAATGCAGATACGCAGTATTTT. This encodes CSASGWVNADTQYF.

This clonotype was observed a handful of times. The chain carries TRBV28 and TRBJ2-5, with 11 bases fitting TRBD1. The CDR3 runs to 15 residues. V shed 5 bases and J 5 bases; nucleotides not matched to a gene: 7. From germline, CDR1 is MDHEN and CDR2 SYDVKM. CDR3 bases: TGTGCCAGCAGTACCTGGACAGGGGGCGCGGAGACCCAGTACTTC. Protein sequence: CASSTWTGGAETQYF.

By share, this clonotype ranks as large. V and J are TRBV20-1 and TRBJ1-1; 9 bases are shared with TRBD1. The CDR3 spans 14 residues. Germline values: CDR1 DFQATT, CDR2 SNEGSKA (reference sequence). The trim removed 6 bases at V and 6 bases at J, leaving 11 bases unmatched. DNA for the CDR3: TGCAGTGCCACACTGAGGGACAGGGAGTCTGAAGCTTTCTTT. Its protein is CSATLRDRESEAFF.

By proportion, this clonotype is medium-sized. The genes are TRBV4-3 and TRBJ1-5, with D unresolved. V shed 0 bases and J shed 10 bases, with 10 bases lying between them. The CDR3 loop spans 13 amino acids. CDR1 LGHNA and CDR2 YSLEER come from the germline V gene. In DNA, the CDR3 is TGCGCCAGCAGCCAAGACCTACCGAGCCCCCAGCATTTT. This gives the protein CASSQDLPSPQHF.

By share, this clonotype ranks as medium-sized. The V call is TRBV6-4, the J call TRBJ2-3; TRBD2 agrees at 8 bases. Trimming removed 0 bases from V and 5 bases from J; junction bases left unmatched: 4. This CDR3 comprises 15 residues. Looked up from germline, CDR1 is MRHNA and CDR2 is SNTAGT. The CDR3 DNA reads TGTGCCAGCAGTGACTCTGGGACTAGAGGAGATACGCAGTATTTT. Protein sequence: CASSDSGTRGDTQYF.